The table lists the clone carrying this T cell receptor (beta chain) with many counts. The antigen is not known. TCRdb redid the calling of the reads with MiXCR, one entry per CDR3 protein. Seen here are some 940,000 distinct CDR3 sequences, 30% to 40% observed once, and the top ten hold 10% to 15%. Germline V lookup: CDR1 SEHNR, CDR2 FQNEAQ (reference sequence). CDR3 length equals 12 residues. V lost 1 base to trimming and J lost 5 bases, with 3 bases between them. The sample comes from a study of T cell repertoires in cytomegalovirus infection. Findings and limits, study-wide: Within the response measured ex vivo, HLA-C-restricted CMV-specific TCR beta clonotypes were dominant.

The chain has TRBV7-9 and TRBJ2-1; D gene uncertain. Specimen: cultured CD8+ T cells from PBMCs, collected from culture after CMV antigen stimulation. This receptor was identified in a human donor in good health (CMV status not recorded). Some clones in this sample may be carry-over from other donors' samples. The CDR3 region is CASSLDDNEQFF. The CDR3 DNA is TGTGCCAGCAGCTTAGATGACAATGAGCAGTTCTTC. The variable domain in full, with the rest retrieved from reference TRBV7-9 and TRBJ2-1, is DTGVSQNPRHKITKRGQNVTFRCDPISEHNRLYWYRQTLGQGPEFLTYFQNEAQLEKSRLLSDRFSAERPKGSFSTLEIQRTEQGDSAMYLCASSLDDNEQFFGPGTRLTVL.